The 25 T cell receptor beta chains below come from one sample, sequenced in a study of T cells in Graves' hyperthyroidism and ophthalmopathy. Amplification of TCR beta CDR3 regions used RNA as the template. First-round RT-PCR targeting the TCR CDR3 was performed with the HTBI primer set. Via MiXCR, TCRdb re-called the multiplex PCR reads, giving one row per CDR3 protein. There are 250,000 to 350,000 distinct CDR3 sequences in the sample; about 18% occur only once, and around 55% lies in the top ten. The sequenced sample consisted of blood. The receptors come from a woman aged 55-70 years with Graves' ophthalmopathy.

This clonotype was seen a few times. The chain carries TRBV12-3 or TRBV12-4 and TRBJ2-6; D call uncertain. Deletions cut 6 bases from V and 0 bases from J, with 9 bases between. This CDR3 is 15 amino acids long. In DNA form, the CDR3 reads TGTGCCAGCAGACTTCAGAGCTCTGGGGCCAACGTCCTGACTTTC. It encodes CASRLQSSGANVLTF.

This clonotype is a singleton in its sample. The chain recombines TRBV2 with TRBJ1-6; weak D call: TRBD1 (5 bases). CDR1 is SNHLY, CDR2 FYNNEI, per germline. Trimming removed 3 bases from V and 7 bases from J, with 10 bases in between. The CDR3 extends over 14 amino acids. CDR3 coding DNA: TGTGCCAGCAGTGAGGCGGGGGGAAATTCACCCCTCCACTTT. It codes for CASSEAGGNSPLHF. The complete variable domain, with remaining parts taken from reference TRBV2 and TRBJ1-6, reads EPEVTQTPSHQVTQMGQEVILRCVPISNHLYFYWYRQILGQKVEFLVSFYNNEISEKSEIFDDQFSVERPDGSNFTLKIRSTKLEDSAMYFCASSEAGGNSPLHFGNGTRLTVT.

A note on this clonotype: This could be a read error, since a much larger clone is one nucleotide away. CDR3 in amino acids: CAISRGGKETQYF. The CDR3 DNA follows: TGTGCCATCAGTAGAGGGGGTAAAGAGACCCAGTACTTC. This chain links TRBV10-3 with TRBJ2-5, with D perhaps TRBD1 (6 bases). CDR3 length equals 13 residues. Germline values: CDR1 ENHRY, CDR2 SYGVKD. The V and J ends lost 5 bases and 3 bases respectively, with 10 bases between them.

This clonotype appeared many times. CDR3 nucleotide sequence: TGTGCCAGCAGCTTAGCAGCGGGGGGAAAGTACTTC. Translation: CASSLAAGGKYF. V gene TRBV7-2 combines with J gene TRBJ2-7, with TRBD2 matching 9 bases. This CDR3 is built from 12 residues. Unmatched junction bases numbered 2, after V lost 0 bases and J lost 11 bases. CDR1 is SGHTA, CDR2 FQGNSA, per germline.

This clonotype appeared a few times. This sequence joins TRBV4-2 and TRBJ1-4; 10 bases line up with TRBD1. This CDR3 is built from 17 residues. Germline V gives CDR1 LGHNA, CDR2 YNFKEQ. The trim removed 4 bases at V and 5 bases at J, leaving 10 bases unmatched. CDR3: CASSRLRGQGTNEKLFF. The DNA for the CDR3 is TGTGCCAGCAGCCGCCTTAGGGGACAGGGGACAAATGAAAAACTGTTTTTT.

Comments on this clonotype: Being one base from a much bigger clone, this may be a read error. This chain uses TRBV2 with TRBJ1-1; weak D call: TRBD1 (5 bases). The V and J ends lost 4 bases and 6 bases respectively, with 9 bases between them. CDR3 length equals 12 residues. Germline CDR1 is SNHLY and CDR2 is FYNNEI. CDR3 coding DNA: TGTGCCAGCAGTGGGCACAGGTCTGAAGCTTTCTTT. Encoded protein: CASSGHRSEAFF.

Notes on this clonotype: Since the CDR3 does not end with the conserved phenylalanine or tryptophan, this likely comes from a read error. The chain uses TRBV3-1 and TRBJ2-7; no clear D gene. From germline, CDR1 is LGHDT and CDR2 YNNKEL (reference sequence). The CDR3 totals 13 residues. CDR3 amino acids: CASSQVRGYEQYI. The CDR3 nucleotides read TGTGCCAGCAGTCAAGTCCGAGGTTACGAGCAGTACATC.

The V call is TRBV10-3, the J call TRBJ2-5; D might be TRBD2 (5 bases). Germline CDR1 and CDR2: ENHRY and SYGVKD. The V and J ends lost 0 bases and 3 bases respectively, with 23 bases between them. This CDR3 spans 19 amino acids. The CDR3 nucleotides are TGTGCCATCAGTGAGTCCGACCTGTCTAGCAGAGTGAAAAAAGAGACCCAGTACTTC. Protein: CAISESDLSSRVKKETQYF.

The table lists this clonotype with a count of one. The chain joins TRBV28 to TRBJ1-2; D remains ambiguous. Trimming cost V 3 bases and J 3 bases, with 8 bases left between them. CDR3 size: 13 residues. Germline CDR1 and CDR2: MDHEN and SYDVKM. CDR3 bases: TGTGCCAGCAGTTTGGGGAAAGACTATGGCTACACCTTC. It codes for CASSLGKDYGYTF.

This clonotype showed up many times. The CDR3, as DNA: TGTGCCAGCAGTTATATCACAGAATCCTACGAGCAGTACTTC. Protein: CASSYITESYEQYF. This chain links TRBV6-2 or TRBV6-3 with TRBJ2-7; no reliable D call. The length of the CDR3 is 14 residues. Germline V lookup: CDR1 MNHEY, CDR2 SVGEGT. V lost 3 bases, J lost 1 base, and 10 bases lay in between.

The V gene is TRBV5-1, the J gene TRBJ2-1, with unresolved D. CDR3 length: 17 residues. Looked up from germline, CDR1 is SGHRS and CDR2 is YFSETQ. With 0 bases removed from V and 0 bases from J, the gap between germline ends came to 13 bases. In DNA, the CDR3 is TGCGCCAGCAGCTTGGGGGGTAACTCTCCCTCCTACAATGAGCAGTTCTTC. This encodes CASSLGGNSPSYNEQFF.

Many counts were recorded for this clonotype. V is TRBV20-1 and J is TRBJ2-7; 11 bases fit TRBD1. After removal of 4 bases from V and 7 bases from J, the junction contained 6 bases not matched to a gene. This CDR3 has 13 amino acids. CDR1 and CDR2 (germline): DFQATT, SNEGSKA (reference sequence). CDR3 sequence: CSANGQGAGEQYF. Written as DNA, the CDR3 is TGCAGTGCTAACGGACAGGGGGCGGGGGAGCAGTACTTC.

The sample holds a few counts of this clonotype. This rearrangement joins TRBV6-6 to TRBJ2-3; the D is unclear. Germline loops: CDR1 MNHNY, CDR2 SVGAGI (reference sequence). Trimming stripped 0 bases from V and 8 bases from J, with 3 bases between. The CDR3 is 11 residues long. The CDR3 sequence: CASSYSSTQYF. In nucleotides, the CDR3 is TGTGCCAGCAGTTACTCGAGTACGCAGTATTTT.

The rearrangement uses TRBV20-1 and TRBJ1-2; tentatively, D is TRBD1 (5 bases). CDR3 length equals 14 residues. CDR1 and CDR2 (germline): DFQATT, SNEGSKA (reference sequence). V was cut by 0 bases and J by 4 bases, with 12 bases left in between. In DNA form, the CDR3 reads TGCAGTGCTAGAGATCTGGGGGGAACCTATGGCTACACCTTC. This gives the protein CSARDLGGTYGYTF.

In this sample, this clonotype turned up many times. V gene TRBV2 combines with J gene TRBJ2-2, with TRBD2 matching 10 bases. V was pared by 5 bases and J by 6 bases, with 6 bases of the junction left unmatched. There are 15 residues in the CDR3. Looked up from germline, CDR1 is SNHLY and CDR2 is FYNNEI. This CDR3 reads CASSFQRGGPGELFF. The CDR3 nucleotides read TGTGCCAGCAGTTTTCAGCGGGGGGGCCCCGGGGAGCTGTTTTTT.

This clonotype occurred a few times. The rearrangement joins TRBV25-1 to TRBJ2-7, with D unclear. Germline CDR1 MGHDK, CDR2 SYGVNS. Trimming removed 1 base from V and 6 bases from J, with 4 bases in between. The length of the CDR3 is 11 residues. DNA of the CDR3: TGTGCCAGCAGTGAATTCAGCGAGCAGTACTTC. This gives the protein CASSEFSEQYF.

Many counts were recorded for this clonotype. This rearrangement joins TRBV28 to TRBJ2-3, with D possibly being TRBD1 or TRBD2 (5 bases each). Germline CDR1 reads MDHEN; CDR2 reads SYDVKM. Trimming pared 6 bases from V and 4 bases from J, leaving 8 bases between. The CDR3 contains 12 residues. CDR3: CASRGVADTQYF. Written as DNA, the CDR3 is TGTGCCAGCAGGGGGGTGGCAGATACGCAGTATTTT.

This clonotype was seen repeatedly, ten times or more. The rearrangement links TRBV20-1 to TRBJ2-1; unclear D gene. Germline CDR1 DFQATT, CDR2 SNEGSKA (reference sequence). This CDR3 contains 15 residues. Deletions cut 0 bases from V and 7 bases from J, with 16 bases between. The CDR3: CSARDHSLERNEQFF. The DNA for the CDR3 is TGCAGTGCTAGAGACCACAGCTTGGAACGGAATGAGCAGTTCTTC.

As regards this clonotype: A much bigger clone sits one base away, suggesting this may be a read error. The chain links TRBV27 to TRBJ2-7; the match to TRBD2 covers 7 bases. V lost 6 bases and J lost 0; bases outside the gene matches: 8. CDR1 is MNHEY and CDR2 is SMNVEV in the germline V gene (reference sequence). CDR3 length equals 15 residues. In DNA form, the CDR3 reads TGTGCCAGCAGGGGGACTATCGAAGACTCCTACGAGCAGTACTTC. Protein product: CASRGTIEDSYEQYF.

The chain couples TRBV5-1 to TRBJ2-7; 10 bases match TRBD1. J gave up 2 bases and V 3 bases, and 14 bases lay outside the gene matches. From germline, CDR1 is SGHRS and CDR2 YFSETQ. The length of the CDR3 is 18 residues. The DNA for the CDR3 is TGCGCCAGCAGCTATGGTCCTTGGACAGGGGGTATTACCTACGAGCAGTACTTC. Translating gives CASSYGPWTGGITYEQYF.

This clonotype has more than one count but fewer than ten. CDR3 sequence: CASRREQGLFMNTEAFF. The CDR3 nucleotides are TGTGCCAGTAGGAGGGAACAGGGCTTATTCATGAACACTGAAGCTTTCTTT. The chain combines TRBV19 with TRBJ1-1, with a possible D match to TRBD1 (6 bases). CDR1 and CDR2 (germline): LNHDA, SQIVND (reference sequence). V was trimmed by 6 bases and J by 0 bases, leaving 20 bases between them. The CDR3 sequence is 17 residues long.

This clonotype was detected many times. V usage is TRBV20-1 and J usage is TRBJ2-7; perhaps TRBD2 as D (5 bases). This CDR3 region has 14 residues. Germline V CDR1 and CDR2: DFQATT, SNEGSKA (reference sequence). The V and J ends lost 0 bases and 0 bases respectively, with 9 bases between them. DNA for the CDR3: TGCAGTGCTAGAGATACCGGGGTCTCCTACGAGCAGTACTTC. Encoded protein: CSARDTGVSYEQYF.

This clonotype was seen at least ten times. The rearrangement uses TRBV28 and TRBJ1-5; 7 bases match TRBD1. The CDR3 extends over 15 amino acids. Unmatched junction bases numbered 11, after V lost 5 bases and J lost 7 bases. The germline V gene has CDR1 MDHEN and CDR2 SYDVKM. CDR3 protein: CASSPPTGVMQPQHF. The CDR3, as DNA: TGTGCCAGCAGTCCCCCCACAGGGGTCATGCAGCCCCAGCATTTT.

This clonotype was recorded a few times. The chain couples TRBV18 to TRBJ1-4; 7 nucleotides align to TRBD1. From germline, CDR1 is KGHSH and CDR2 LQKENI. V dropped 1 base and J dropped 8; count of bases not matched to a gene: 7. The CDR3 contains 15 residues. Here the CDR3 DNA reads TGTGCCAGCTCACCACTTCGGGACAGTGGGGAAAAACTGTTTTTT. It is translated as CASSPLRDSGEKLFF.

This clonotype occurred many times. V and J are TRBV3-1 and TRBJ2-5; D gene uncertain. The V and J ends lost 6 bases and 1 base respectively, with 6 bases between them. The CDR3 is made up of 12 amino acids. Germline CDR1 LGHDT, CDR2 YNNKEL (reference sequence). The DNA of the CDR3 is TGTGCCAGCAGTAATATCCAAGAGACCCAGTACTTC. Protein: CASSNIQETQYF.